This TCR beta chain was recorded in a study of T cell changes during pregnancy in multiple sclerosis. Sequencing used immunoSEQ multiplex PCR; TCRdb keeps in-frame clones, though not all of them. The table includes under 50,000 clones, roughly 90% detected once. CDR1 and CDR2 (germline): SGDLS, YYNGEE. The CDR3 loop spans 14 amino acids. V was shortened by 0 bases and J by 2 bases, with 9 bases between the two germline ends. The chain uses TRBV9 and TRBJ2-7, with D maybe TRBD1 (5 bases). This sequence originates from a female donor with multiple sclerosis, enrolled in a pregnancy study. The source material was CD8+ T cells from peripheral blood mononuclear cells, sampled in the second trimester of pregnancy. The CDR3 region is CASSVGQRPYEQYF. For the CDR3, the DNA is TGTGCCAGCAGCGTAGGACAGAGACCCTACGAGCAGTACTTC.